This entry is about one T cell receptor beta chain. Its cognate antigen is unknown. This sample is drawn from a study of OX40 agonist ivuxolimab in advanced cancers. Points from the study as a whole: Expanded clones belonging to CD8+ T cells outnumbered, on average, those of CD4+.

CDR3 length equals 16 residues. V was trimmed by 5 bases and J by 1 base, leaving 15 bases between them. Germline CDR1 is SEHNR and CDR2 is FQNEAQ (reference sequence). Assay: immunoSEQ multiplex PCR; the TCRdb copy retains only in-frame clones and omits some. The sample lists some 76,000 clones, around 86% occurring once. Specimen: CD4+ or CD8+ T cells sorted from blood, collected in a trial of the OX40 agonist ivuxolimab. This TCR came from an adult with an advanced solid tumor such as melanoma, head and neck, liver or kidney cancer. The V and J genes are TRBV7-9 and TRBJ1-3; D unclear. For the CDR3, the DNA is TGTGCCAGCAGCCCCTATTTAGGAGGGTCTGGAAACACCATATATTTT. This translates into CASSPYLGGSGNTIYF. The full variable domain, rest sourced from reference TRBV7-9 and TRBJ1-3, is DTGVSQNPRHKITKRGQNVTFRCDPISEHNRLYWYRQTLGQGPEFLTYFQNEAQLEKSRLLSDRFSAERPKGSFSTLEIQRTEQGDSAMYLCASSPYLGGSGNTIYFGEGSWLTVV.